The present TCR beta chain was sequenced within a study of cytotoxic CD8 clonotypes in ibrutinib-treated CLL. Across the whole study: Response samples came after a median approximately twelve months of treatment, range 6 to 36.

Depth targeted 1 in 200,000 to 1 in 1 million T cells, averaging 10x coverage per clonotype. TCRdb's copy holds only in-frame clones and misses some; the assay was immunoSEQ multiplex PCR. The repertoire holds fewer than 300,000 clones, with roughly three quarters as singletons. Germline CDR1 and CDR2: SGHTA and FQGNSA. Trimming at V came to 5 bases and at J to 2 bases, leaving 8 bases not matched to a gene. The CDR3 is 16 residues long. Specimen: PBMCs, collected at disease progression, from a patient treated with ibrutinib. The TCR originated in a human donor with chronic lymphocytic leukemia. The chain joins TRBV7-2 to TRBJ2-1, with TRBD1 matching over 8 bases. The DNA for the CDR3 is TGTGCCAGCAGCCAGATACACAGGGGGGCCTACAATGAGCAGTTCTTC. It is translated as CASSQIHRGAYNEQFF.